These T cell receptor beta chains were read from a single sample in a study of blood T cells in healthy people across ages. TCRdb independently ran MiXCR on the 5' RACE reads; one entry per CDR3 protein. The sample consists of about a million distinct CDR3 sequences, around 48% of them appearing once. The sequenced material came from blood. Every receptor here comes from a man between 25 and 39 years old in good health. CDR3s include the opening cysteine and the closing phenylalanine or tryptophan.

V: TRBV6-6; length: 14; CDR3: CASSPRGQSYEQYF
V: TRBV6-2/TRBV6-3; length: 13; CDR3: CASSYPLQKEQFF
V: TRBV20-1; length: 13; CDR3: CSARGPGQYGYTF
V: TRBV6-6; length: 12; CDR3: CASSFIQETQYF
V: TRBV5-1; length: 15; CDR3: CASLRGTGGADTQYF
V: TRBV6-5; length: 15; CDR3: CASSRRQGSESPLHF
V: TRBV5-1; length: 14; CDR3: CASSMGQAWTEAFF
V: TRBV7-2; length: 14; CDR3: CASSSGYGANVLTF
V: TRBV14; length: 12; CDR3: CASSRPGGGQFF
V: TRBV14; length: 13; CDR3: CASSQEEEYEQYF
V: TRBV25-1; length: 15; CDR3: CASSVTGAANEKLFF
V: TRBV4-2; length: 16; CDR3: CASSQVLLGAYYEQYF
V: TRBV7-8; length: 13; CDR3: CASSLMGAQQQFF
V: TRBV7-6; length: 16; CDR3: CASSLGLGGAGDTQYF
V: TRBV10-3; length: 13; CDR3: CAIGRSGGNEQFF
V: TRBV4-1; length: 16; CDR3: CASSQIQGSGANVLTF
V: TRBV6-5; length: 15; CDR3: CASSQFTGGGETQYF
V: TRBV18; length: 14; CDR3: CTSSLTGADSPLHF
V: TRBV5-1; length: 14; CDR3: CASETSGGGNEQFF
V: TRBV11-3; length: 14; CDR3: CASGIDRGFDGYTF
V: TRBV28; length: 14; CDR3: CASSPGTVTGELFF
V: TRBV5-1; length: 15; CDR3: CASSLGGSQNNEQFF
V: TRBV7-9; length: 14; CDR3: CASSLRVTNEKLFF
V: TRBV7-9; length: 12; CDR3: CASGQGLETQYF